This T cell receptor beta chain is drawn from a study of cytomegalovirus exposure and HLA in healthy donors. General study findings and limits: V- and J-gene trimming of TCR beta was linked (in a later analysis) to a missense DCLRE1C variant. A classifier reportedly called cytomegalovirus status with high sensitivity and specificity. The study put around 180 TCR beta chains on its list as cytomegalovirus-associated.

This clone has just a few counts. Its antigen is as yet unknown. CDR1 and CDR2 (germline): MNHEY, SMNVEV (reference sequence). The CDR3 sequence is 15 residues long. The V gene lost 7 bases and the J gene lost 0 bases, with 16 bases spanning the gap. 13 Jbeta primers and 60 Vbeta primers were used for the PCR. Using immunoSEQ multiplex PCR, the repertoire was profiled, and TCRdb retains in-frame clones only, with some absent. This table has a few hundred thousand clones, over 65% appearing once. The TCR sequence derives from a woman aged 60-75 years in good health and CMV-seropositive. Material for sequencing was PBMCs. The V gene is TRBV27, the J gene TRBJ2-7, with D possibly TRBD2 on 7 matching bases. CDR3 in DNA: TGTGCCAGCACCATCAGAGGGGGGGGCTCCTACGAGCAGTACTTC. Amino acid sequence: CASTIRGGGSYEQYF.